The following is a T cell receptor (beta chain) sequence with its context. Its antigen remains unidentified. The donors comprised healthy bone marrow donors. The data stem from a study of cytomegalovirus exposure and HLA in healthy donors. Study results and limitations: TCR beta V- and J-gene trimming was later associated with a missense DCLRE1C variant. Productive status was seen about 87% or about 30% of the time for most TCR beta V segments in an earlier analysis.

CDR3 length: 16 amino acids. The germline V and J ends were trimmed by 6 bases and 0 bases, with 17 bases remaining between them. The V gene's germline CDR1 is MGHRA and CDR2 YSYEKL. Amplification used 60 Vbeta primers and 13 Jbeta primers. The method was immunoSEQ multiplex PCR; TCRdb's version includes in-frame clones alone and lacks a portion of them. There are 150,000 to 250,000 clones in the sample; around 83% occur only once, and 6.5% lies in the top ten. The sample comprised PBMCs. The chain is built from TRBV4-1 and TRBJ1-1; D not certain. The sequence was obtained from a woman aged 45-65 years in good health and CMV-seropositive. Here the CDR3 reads CASSNKRDSMNTEAFF. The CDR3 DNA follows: TGCGCCAGCAGTAATAAGCGGGATTCCATGAACACTGAAGCTTTCTTT.